What follows is one T cell receptor beta chain and its context. This clonotype was counted many times. No antigen is known for it. Within one base of it there is no much larger clone, and no base qualities were kept. V and J lose 1 base and 0 bases, and a span of 5 bases separates them. CDR1 and CDR2 were assigned from the germline V gene (reference sequence) as SEHNR and FQNEAQ. CDR3 length: 14 amino acids, cysteine to phenylalanine. The kept DNA is CDR3 alone, 42 bases in frame from the first base. The data derive from a study of T cell repertoires in cytomegalovirus infection (dated by TCRdb to between 2019 and 2020). Concerning the study at large: Donor HLA type was relevant to the analysis, because carriage of CMV infection together with the matching HLA type was indicated by public TCR beta signatures.

The sample was run on an Illumina HiSeq 1500. Using fastp at Q25 and MiXCR, TCRdb reprocessed the public reads and kept productive beta chains. Every distinct CDR3 protein forms one entry, paired with its most common genes and DNA. The sample includes around 210,000 distinct CDR3 sequences, with 6.5% observed a single time. More than 5.5% of the sample is in the top ten clones. What the authors observed across the whole study: In both this cohort and an independent cohort of more than 350 donors, the cumulative frequency of public TCR beta family members distinguished carriers of CMV infection plus the relevant HLA type. The ex vivo response was dominated by HLA-C-restricted CMV-specific TCR beta clonotypes, and the single most frequent clonotype in two of eight donors was supplied by these HLA-C-restricted clonotypes.

The receptor chain draws on TRBV7-9 and TRBJ2-3; no D segment can be confidently identified. This TCR was sampled from a human donor in good health (CMV status not recorded). Some clones in this sample may be carry-over from other donors' samples. Specimen: PBMCs. The CDR3 corresponds to CASSLGASTDTQYF. The DNA reads TGTGCCAGCAGCTTAGGCGCTAGCACAGATACGCAGTATTTT. The full variable domain, completed from the reference TRBV7-9 and TRBJ2-3 proteins outside the CDR3, reads DTGVSQNPRHKITKRGQNVTFRCDPISEHNRLYWYRQTLGQGPEFLTYFQNEAQLEKSRLLSDRFSAERPKGSFSTLEIQRTEQGDSAMYLCASSLGASTDTQYFGPGTRLTVL.